The source of this T cell receptor beta chain is a study of T cells in Graves' hyperthyroidism and ophthalmopathy. RNA transcripts provided the source from which TCR beta CDR3 regions were amplified. The study used the HTBI primer set for a first-round RT-PCR of the TCR CDR3. Using its own MiXCR run on the multiplex PCR reads, TCRdb lists one record per CDR3 protein. The table lists approximately 700,000 distinct CDR3 sequences, over 15% of them singletons. This clonotype was observed a few times. Its specificity is not known. Trimming took 6 bases from V and 8 from J, leaving 13 bases between them. This CDR3 is built from 12 residues. Any patient presenting with uncontrolled infection, other autoimmune disease, pregnancy or lactation was left out. Diagnostic assessment was based on clinical symptoms, serum thyroxine and TRAb, thyroid ultrasound and orbital computed tomography. Study-wide results and limits: Before onset, by a median of 6.5 months, the model predicted ophthalmopathy.

The sequence was collected from a man between 18 and 29 years old with Graves' hyperthyroidism. This chain connects TRBV12-3 or TRBV12-4 to TRBJ1-2, with no clear D. The sample taken for sequencing was blood. The DNA for the CDR3 is TGTGCCAGCAGCCCGGACCTCCTGGGCTACACCTTC. Translation gives CASSPDLLGYTF.